The rows below give T cell receptor beta chains drawn from one sample of a study of blood T cell repertoires in COVID-19. TCRdb's table, derived via immunoSEQ multiplex PCR, lists solely in-frame clones and lacks some. The table has around 310,000 clones, around nine tenths seen once. Sequencing used PBMCs or T cells enriched from blood (not recorded which). The receptors stem from a woman aged 40 to 50 who had recovered from COVID-19. The CDR3 runs from the conserved cysteine through the conserved F or W. A D gene is named only where the DNA matches it firmly. The size of a clone is reported for some rows only, either as once, few or many, or as a class for expanded clones.

d_call	v_call	j_call	clone_size	cdr3_length	cdr3_nt	cdr3_aa
TRBD2	TRBV19	TRBJ2-7	.	15	TGTGCCAGTAGCCTAGCGGGGGACCCTGCCTACGAGCAGTACTTC	CASSLAGDPAYEQYF
.	TRBV5-3	TRBJ1-1	.	17	TGTGCCAGAAGCTTTTTGGGACCCCGGGGGGGGAACACTGAAGCTTTCTTT	CARSFLGPRGGNTEAFF
TRBD1	TRBV4-3	TRBJ1-5	.	15	TGCGCCAGCAGTCTTCGACAGGGGATCAATCAGCCCCAGCATTTT	CASSLRQGINQPQHF
TRBD1	TRBV19	TRBJ1-1	few	14	TGTGCCAGTAGACAGGGACAGATGAACACTGAAGCTTTCTTT	CASRQGQMNTEAFF
TRBD2	TRBV10-2	TRBJ2-5	.	13	TGCGCCAGTCGACCAGCGGGGCCGGAGACCCAGTACTTC	CASRPAGPETQYF
.	TRBV19	TRBJ2-5	.	13	TGTGCCAGTAGTTCCCCCCCGCAAGAGACCCAGTACTTC	CASSSPPQETQYF
TRBD2	TRBV2	TRBJ2-5	.	17	TGTGCCAGCAGTCGCACCCCCCGACTAGCGGGTGGAGAGACCCAGTACTTC	CASSRTPRLAGGETQYF
.	TRBV28	TRBJ1-2	.	14	TGTGCCAGCAGTATCCCACTAATGGGCTATGGCTACACCTTC	CASSIPLMGYGYTF
TRBD1	TRBV7-9	TRBJ1-1	.	18	TGTGCCAGCAGCCTCTCATCCCGGGACAGGGGGCGAGGGACTGAAGCTTTCTTT	CASSLSSRDRGRGTEAFF
.	TRBV6-6	TRBJ2-1	.	13	TGTGCCAGCACCTCCAGGGAATTCAATGAGCAGTTCTTC	CASTSREFNEQFF
TRBD1	TRBV24-1	TRBJ2-7	few	15	TGTGCCACCAGTGATGGAGACAGGGGGTCCTTCGAGCAGTACTTC	CATSDGDRGSFEQYF
TRBD1	TRBV27	TRBJ1-1	.	16	TGTGCCAGCAGTATCGGACAGGGGGCGAGGCACACTGAAGCTTTCTTT	CASSIGQGARHTEAFF
.	TRBV9	TRBJ1-6	.	19	TGTGCCAGCAGCTCAAGTTTGGACAGCTTGAGCTCCTATAATTCACCCCTCCACTTT	CASSSSLDSLSSYNSPLHF
.	TRBV4-1	TRBJ2-1	.	13	TGCGCCAGCAGCCAGGCGAACCGGGACTGGCTGTTCTTC	CASSQANRDWLFF
.	TRBV28	TRBJ2-7	.	14	TGTGCCAGCAGTCGAGGGGGGGGTGGCTACGAGCAGTACTTC	CASSRGGGGYEQYF
.	TRBV18	TRBJ1-5	.	14	TGTGCCAGCTCCCCGGCGGATAGCAATCAGCCCCAGCATTTT	CASSPADSNQPQHF
TRBD2	TRBV19	TRBJ2-1	.	22	TGTGCCAGTAGTACTTCGTTGTTGTATGGCGATCTTAGCGGGAGGGCCTACAATGAGCAGTTCTTC	CASSTSLLYGDLSGRAYNEQFF
TRBD1	TRBV2	TRBJ1-2	few	16	TGTGCCAGCAGTGGAGGGACAGGGGACTTAGGCTATGGCTACACCTTC	CASSGGTGDLGYGYTF
TRBD1	TRBV19	TRBJ1-2	.	16	TGTGCCAGTAGTATCTGGACAGGGGCAGCTAACTATGGCTACACCTTC	CASSIWTGAANYGYTF
.	TRBV5-4	TRBJ2-5	few	15	TGTGCCAGCAGCTTGACTACGTCTGATCGAGAGACCCAGTACTTC	CASSLTTSDRETQYF
.	TRBV11-2	TRBJ1-1	.	10	TGTGCCAGTAAGCGCTCTGAAGCTTTCTTT	CASKRSEAFF
TRBD2	TRBV12-3/TRBV12-4	TRBJ2-7	.	13	TGTGCCAGCAGTTTCAGCGGGAGCTACGAGCAGTACTTC	CASSFSGSYEQYF
.	TRBV29-1	TRBJ1-1	few	12	TGCAGCGTTGAGGCACAGGGAACTGAAGCTTTCTTT	CSVEAQGTEAFF
.	TRBV5-1	TRBJ2-3	.	15	TGCGCCAGCAGCTTGGATAGCCCTAGCACAGATACGCAGTATTTT	CASSLDSPSTDTQYF
TRBD2	TRBV24-1	TRBJ2-7	.	13	TGTGCCACCTCGTTAGCGGGAGGCTACGAGCAGTACTTC	CATSLAGGYEQYF
.	TRBV9	TRBJ2-2	.	12	TGTGCCAGCAGCGTCAGGACCGGGGAGCTGTTTTTT	CASSVRTGELFF
TRBD2	TRBV2	TRBJ2-2	many	14	TGTGCCAGCAGTCCTAGCGGGATCGCCGGGGAGCTGTTTTTT	CASSPSGIAGELFF
.	TRBV5-1	TRBJ1-1	once	15	TGCGCCAGCAGCCCCAGGGAGGGGGGAAACACTGAAGCTTTCTTT	CASSPREGGNTEAFF
.	TRBV3-1/TRBV3-2	TRBJ1-1	.	13	TGTGCCAGCAGCCCGGGACAGAACACTGAAGCTTTCTTT	CASSPGQNTEAFF
.	TRBV2	TRBJ2-1	.	13	TGTGCCAGCAGCGGTAGACTCGACAGTGAGCAGTTCTTC	CASSGRLDSEQFF
TRBD1	TRBV7-9	TRBJ1-2	.	17	TGTGCCAGCAGCTTAGCCCCCGGGACAGGGGACGAATATGGCTACACCTTC	CASSLAPGTGDEYGYTF
TRBD1	TRBV9	TRBJ2-7	.	15	TGTGCCAGCAGCTCCAATGACAGGGGTGGCTACGAGCAGTACTTC	CASSSNDRGGYEQYF
.	TRBV5-6	TRBJ2-5	.	12	TGTGCCAGCAGCCAGGGATGGCAGACCCAGTACTTC	CASSQGWQTQYF
.	TRBV2	TRBJ1-5	.	16	TGTGCCAGCAGCTACTTTTCGGGGGGGAGCAATCAGCCCCAGCATTTT	CASSYFSGGSNQPQHF
TRBD2	TRBV5-4	TRBJ2-5	.	15	TGTGCCAGCAGCACCACTAGCGGGGGGCAAGAGACCCAGTACTTC	CASSTTSGGQETQYF
TRBD1	TRBV4-3	TRBJ1-5	.	13	TGCGCCAGCAGCCAAGATCCAGGGACAGCCCAGCATTTT	CASSQDPGTAQHF
.	TRBV29-1	TRBJ1-3	.	16	TGCAGCGTTGGGACGGGGAACCCGAGCTCTGGAAACACCATATATTTT	CSVGTGNPSSGNTIYF
.	TRBV10-3	TRBJ2-2	.	13	TGTGCCGCACAGGGAAAGAACACCGGGGAACTGTTTTTT	CAAQGKNTGELFF
TRBD2	TRBV13	TRBJ2-7	once	14	TGTGCCAGCAGCTTATTCGGGGGGTCCTACGAGCAGTACTTC	CASSLFGGSYEQYF
.	TRBV5-6	TRBJ1-2	.	13	TGTGCCAGCAGCTCCAATTACAGGGATGGCTACACCTTC	CASSSNYRDGYTF
TRBD2	TRBV7-3	TRBJ2-3	.	14	TGTGCCAGCAGCCCTGGACTAGCGGCGGATACGCAGTATTTT	CASSPGLAADTQYF
TRBD1	TRBV28	TRBJ1-3	.	15	TGTGCCAGCAGTCCACAGGGGGCGGGTAGAAACACCATATATTTT	CASSPQGAGRNTIYF
TRBD1	TRBV5-6	TRBJ2-5	.	14	TGTGCCAGCAGTGATACAGGGGGCGAGGAGACCCAGTACTTC	CASSDTGGEETQYF
TRBD2	TRBV25-1	TRBJ2-5	once	17	TGTGCCAGCACCGACCCCACTAGCGGGAGGAACCAAGAGACCCAGTACTTC	CASTDPTSGRNQETQYF
TRBD2	TRBV5-8	TRBJ2-7	.	14	TGTGCCAGCACCTTGGGAGGGAGCAATTACGAGCAGTACTTC	CASTLGGSNYEQYF